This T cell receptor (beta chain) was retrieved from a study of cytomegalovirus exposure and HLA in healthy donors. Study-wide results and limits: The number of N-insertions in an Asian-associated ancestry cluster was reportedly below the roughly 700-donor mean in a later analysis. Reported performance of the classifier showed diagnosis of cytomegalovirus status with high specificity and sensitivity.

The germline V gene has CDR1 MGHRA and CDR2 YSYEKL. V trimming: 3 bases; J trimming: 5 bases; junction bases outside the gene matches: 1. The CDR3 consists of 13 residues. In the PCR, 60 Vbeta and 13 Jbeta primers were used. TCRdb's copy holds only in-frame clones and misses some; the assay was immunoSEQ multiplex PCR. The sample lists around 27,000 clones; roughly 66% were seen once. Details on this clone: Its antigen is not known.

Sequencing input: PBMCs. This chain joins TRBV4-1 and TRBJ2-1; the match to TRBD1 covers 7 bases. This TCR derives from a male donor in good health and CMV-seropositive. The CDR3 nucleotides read TGCGCCAGCAGCCAGGGACAGCACAATGAGCAGTTCTTC. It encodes CASSQGQHNEQFF.